Following are 8 T cell receptor beta chains from one sample sequenced in a study of cytomegalovirus exposure and HLA in healthy donors. Vbeta (60) and Jbeta (13) primers were used in the PCR. Assay: immunoSEQ multiplex PCR; the TCRdb copy retains only in-frame clones and omits some. The sample has over 70,000 clones, 75% to 80% seen once. Source material: PBMCs. These receptors were taken from a man aged 25 to 45 in good health and CMV-seronegative.

This sequence joins TRBV11-2 and TRBJ2-1; 9 nucleotides match TRBD1. From germline, CDR1 is SGHAT and CDR2 FQNNGV. V trimming: 0 bases; J trimming: 4 bases; junction bases outside the gene matches: 4. The CDR3 is 16 residues long. CDR3 protein: CASSLEGTGIYNEQFF. The CDR3 DNA is TGTGCCAGCAGCTTAGAAGGGACAGGGATATACAATGAGCAGTTCTTC.

The V call is TRBV7-9, the J call TRBJ1-2, with TRBD1 matching over 9 bases. The CDR3 runs 13 residues. Germline CDR1 and CDR2: SEHNR and FQNEAQ (reference sequence). Trimming took 1 base from V and 10 from J; bases not matched to a gene: 4. CDR3 bases: TGTGCCAGCAGCTTAGGCCGGGACAGGGCCTACACCTTC. Protein sequence: CASSLGRDRAYTF. The full variable domain, with the rest looked up from reference TRBV7-9 and TRBJ1-2, is DTGVSQNPRHKITKRGQNVTFRCDPISEHNRLYWYRQTLGQGPEFLTYFQNEAQLEKSRLLSDRFSAERPKGSFSTLEIQRTEQGDSAMYLCASSLGRDRAYTFGSGTRLTVV.

This clone was seen only a few times. V usage is TRBV7-9 and J usage is TRBJ2-5, with 10 bases matching TRBD2. This CDR3 spans 16 amino acids. The germline CDR1 and CDR2 sequences are SEHNR and FQNEAQ (reference sequence). V dropped 5 bases and J dropped 1; count of bases not matched to a gene: 7. The CDR3 region has the DNA TGTGCCAGCAGCCTCGGACTAGCGGAGGGCCAAGAGACCCAGTACTTC. This gives the protein CASSLGLAEGQETQYF. The whole variable domain, remainder taken from reference TRBV7-9 and TRBJ2-5, is DTGVSQNPRHKITKRGQNVTFRCDPISEHNRLYWYRQTLGQGPEFLTYFQNEAQLEKSRLLSDRFSAERPKGSFSTLEIQRTEQGDSAMYLCASSLGLAEGQETQYFGPGTRLLVL.

The chain joins TRBV15 to TRBJ2-2; 9 nucleotides line up with TRBD2. CDR3 length: 19 amino acids. Germline CDR1 LNHNV, CDR2 YYDKDF (reference sequence). With 1 base clipped from V and 2 bases from J, the junction kept 11 bases outside the gene matches. CDR3 sequence reads: CATSRVPPPAGGNTGELFF. CDR3 DNA sequence: TGTGCCACCAGCAGAGTCCCCCCTCCAGCGGGGGGAAACACCGGGGAGCTGTTTTTT.

Here the CDR3 reads CASRGTRMVGTEAFF. CDR3 DNA: TGTGCCAGCAGGGGGACAAGAATGGTAGGCACTGAAGCTTTCTTT. The rearrangement uses TRBV6-5 and TRBJ1-1; the D gene is possibly TRBD1 (6 bases). V was trimmed by 6 bases and J by 4 bases, leaving 18 bases between them. The CDR3 totals 15 residues. Germline values: CDR1 MNHEY, CDR2 SVGAGI.

The chain is built from TRBV30 and TRBJ2-3, with a possible D match to TRBD2 (6 bases). V gave up 5 bases and J gave up 6 bases, with 9 bases separating them. CDR3 length: 11 residues. Germline V gene lookup returns CDR1 GTSNPN and CDR2 SVGIG (reference sequence). The CDR3 region has the DNA TGTGCCTGGGGGGGGATGGATACGCAGTATTTT. The encoded protein is CAWGGMDTQYF.

The chain recombines TRBV7-2 with TRBJ1-5; tentatively, D is TRBD1 (6 bases). The CDR3 totals 14 residues. Per germline, CDR1 SGHTA and CDR2 FQGNSA. Trimming left V 2 bases short and J 4 bases short, with 9 bases between. The CDR3 coding sequence is TGTGCCAGCAGCTTACAGGGGAGAAATCAGCCCCAGCATTTT. Its protein is CASSLQGRNQPQHF.

The gene calls are TRBV7-9 and TRBJ2-3, with D maybe TRBD2 (6 bases). V lost 1 base to trimming and J lost 4 bases, with 9 bases between them. In germline, CDR1 is SEHNR, CDR2 FQNEAQ (reference sequence). The CDR3 covers 14 residues. Here the CDR3 reads CASSLGTNSDTQYF. The CDR3 DNA sequence: TGTGCCAGCAGCTTAGGGACTAATTCAGATACGCAGTATTTT.